Shown below are 15 T cell receptor beta chains from a single sample sequenced in a study of cytomegalovirus exposure and HLA in healthy donors. The PCR had 60 Vbeta and 13 Jbeta primers. Generated by immunoSEQ multiplex PCR, the TCRdb table keeps only in-frame clones and is missing some. This sample yields 250,000 to 350,000 clones, of which just over 85% are seen a single time; around 4.2% belongs to the top ten. Material: PBMCs. The receptors were gathered from a man in his forties in good health and CMV-seropositive.

The chain has TRBV7-9 and TRBJ2-3; D unclear. The V end was cut by 5 bases, the J end by 6 bases, with 6 bases between. The CDR3 consists of 11 residues. Looked up from germline, CDR1 is SEHNR and CDR2 is FQNEAQ (reference sequence). Here the CDR3 reads CASSRLDTQYF. In nucleotides, the CDR3 is TGTGCCAGCAGCCGGTTGGATACGCAGTATTTT.

The chain employs TRBV5-1 and TRBJ1-2; no firm D call. The length of the CDR3 is 13 residues. V lost 4 bases and J 8 bases, leaving 15 bases between the germline ends. Germline assignment: CDR1 SGHRS and CDR2 YFSETQ. The DNA for the CDR3 is TGCGCCAGCAGCCCGCTCGGCGGGGTCGGCTACACCTTC. Translating gives CASSPLGGVGYTF.

This clone was observed once. The CDR3 sequence is CASSLVASGSSYEQYF. CDR3 bases: TGTGCCAGCAGCTTAGTCGCTAGCGGTTCTTCCTACGAGCAGTACTTC. The chain combines TRBV7-8 with TRBJ2-7; 7 positions agree with TRBD2. Germline CDR1 and CDR2: SGHVS and FQNEAQ. The V segment lost 1 base and the J segment 1 base; nucleotides outside the gene matches: 7. The CDR3 contains 16 residues.

V is TRBV27 and J is TRBJ1-1; the D gene is possibly TRBD1 (5 bases). The CDR3 has 14 amino acids. Germline CDR1 MNHEY, CDR2 SMNVEV (reference sequence). Trimming removed 0 bases at V and 5 bases at J, with 10 bases between. The chain's CDR3 is CASSLSQGGTEAFF. The DNA for the CDR3 is TGTGCCAGCAGTTTATCCCAGGGTGGGACTGAAGCTTTCTTT.

The chain recombines TRBV2 with TRBJ2-1; D may be TRBD2 (6 bases). Germline V gene data show CDR1 as SNHLY and CDR2 as FYNNEI. CDR3 length: 13 residues. V lost 9 bases and J lost 0, with 9 bases in between. The CDR3 coding sequence is TGTGCCAGGAGCGGGCCCTCCTACAATGAGCAGTTCTTC. Amino acid sequence: CARSGPSYNEQFF. The whole variable domain, filled in from reference TRBV2 and TRBJ2-1, reads EPEVTQTPSHQVTQMGQEVILRCVPISNHLYFYWYRQILGQKVEFLVSFYNNEISEKSEIFDDQFSVERPDGSNFTLKIRSTKLEDSAMYFCARSGPSYNEQFFGPGTRLTVL.

This clone was recorded once. CDR3 coding DNA: TGTGCCAGCTCACCGGCTAGCGGGAGGGCCATCGGGGAGCTGTTTTTT. It codes for CASSPASGRAIGELFF. The chain uses TRBV18 and TRBJ2-2, with 12 bases matching TRBD2. The germline gives CDR1 KGHSH, CDR2 LQKENI. This CDR3 spans 16 amino acids. Unmatched junction bases numbered 6, after V lost 3 bases and J lost 7 bases.

This clone was seen once. V and J are TRBV28 and TRBJ1-2; no firm D call. The CDR3 contains 14 residues. CDR1 and CDR2 from the germline V gene are MDHEN and SYDVKM. Deletions cut 2 bases from V and 3 bases from J, with 10 bases between. CDR3 sequence: CASSLLGRYYGYTF. As DNA, the CDR3 is TGTGCCAGCAGTTTACTCGGCAGGTACTATGGCTACACCTTC.

This chain connects TRBV7-6 to TRBJ2-4, with 11 bases lining up with TRBD2. This CDR3 contains 18 residues. Unmatched junction bases numbered 14, after V lost 5 bases and J lost 5 bases. Germline V lookup: CDR1 SGHVS, CDR2 FNYEAQ. CDR3 bases: TGTGCCAGCAGCCCGGGGGTTAGCGGGAGGGCCGGAGAAAACATTCAGTACTTC. This translates into CASSPGVSGRAGENIQYF.

The CDR3 loop reads CAISESSSGGSTGELFF. The CDR3 coding sequence is TGTGCCATCAGTGAGTCTTCGAGCGGGGGATCCACCGGGGAGCTGTTTTTT. The chain combines TRBV10-3 with TRBJ2-2; 8 nucleotides align to TRBD2. J gave up 4 bases and V 0 bases, and 7 bases lay outside the gene matches. This CDR3 region has 17 residues. CDR1 and CDR2 (germline): ENHRY, SYGVKD.

This chain links TRBV27 with TRBJ2-2, with 10 bases identical to TRBD2. CDR1 and CDR2 (germline): MNHEY, SMNVEV (reference sequence). J gave up 1 base and V 4 bases, and 3 bases lay outside the gene matches. This CDR3 is built from 16 residues. CDR3 coding DNA: TGTGCCAGCAGTTGGGGGACTAGCGTGAACACCGGGGAGCTGTTTTTT. Encoded protein: CASSWGTSVNTGELFF.

The J gene is TRBJ2-2, the V gene TRBV19; 10 nucleotides match TRBD2. The germline gives CDR1 LNHDA, CDR2 SQIVND (reference sequence). V shed 3 bases, J shed 7 bases, and the junction held 11 bases outside the gene matches. CDR3 length: 17 amino acids. The CDR3 protein is CASSMSSGRAQGGELFF. The CDR3 coding sequence is TGTGCCAGTAGTATGTCTAGCGGGAGAGCGCAGGGCGGGGAGCTGTTTTTT.

This clone was recorded once. The genes are TRBV7-8 and TRBJ1-1; unclear D gene. Germline values: CDR1 SGHVS, CDR2 FQNEAQ. The CDR3 is made up of 16 amino acids. Trimming stripped 0 bases from V and 1 base from J, with 12 bases between. In nucleotides, the CDR3 is TGTGCCAGCAGCTTAGCGAGCCGGTTAAAGAACACTGAAGCTTTCTTT. The encoded protein is CASSLASRLKNTEAFF.

This sequence joins TRBV6-5 and TRBJ1-2; 12 bases agree with TRBD1. The ends lost 6 bases at V and 5 bases at J; junction bases unmatched: 7. Germline V CDR1 and CDR2: MNHEY, SVGAGI. This CDR3 is built from 15 residues. CDR3: CASRDPGQGAYGYTF. CDR3 DNA: TGTGCCAGCAGGGACCCGGGACAGGGGGCGTATGGCTACACCTTC.

The chain joins TRBV29-1 to TRBJ1-2; 7 positions match TRBD1. The CDR3 totals 12 residues. Germline assignment: CDR1 SQVTM and CDR2 ANQGSEA. J was trimmed by 2 bases and V by 7 bases; bases with no gene match: 4. The CDR3 here is CSALQGNYGYTF. The CDR3, as DNA: TGCAGCGCTTTACAGGGGAACTATGGCTACACCTTC. Supplemented by reference TRBV29-1 and TRBJ1-2, the full variable domain reads SAVISQKPSRDICQRGTSLTIQCQVDSQVTMMFWYRQQPGQSLTLIATANQGSEATYESGFVIDKFPISRPNLTFSTLTVSNMSPEDSSIYLCSALQGNYGYTFGSGTRLTVV.

The chain joins TRBV4-3 to TRBJ1-2, with a tentative D call TRBD1 (6 bases). The CDR3 contains 13 residues. Between the trimmed V and J ends, which lost 1 base and 8 bases, there was a span of 11 bases. CDR1 and CDR2 from the germline V gene are LGHNA and YSLEER. CDR3 DNA: TGCGCCAGCAGCCAAGTACAGGGAGTAGGCTACACCTTC. Protein sequence: CASSQVQGVGYTF.